This entry lists 17 T cell receptor beta chains sequenced from one sample in a study of regulatory T cells in long-lasting Graves disease (dated by TCRdb to about 2021). Taken with the paper, the label for time point translates to: newly diagnosed GD, antithyroid drugs for less than 3 months. For both TCR sequencing and RNA sequencing, RNA was extracted from PBMCs in TRIzol. The library came from multiplex PCR. Sequenced on an Illumina HiSeq 4000. TCR beta libraries were built with iRepertoire HTBI primers and Arm-PCR amplification of CDR3 regions. Clones were called with MiXCR by TCRdb after fastp trimmed the public reads at Q25, and only in-frame beta chains were retained. Each record represents a unique CDR3 protein, reported with the most common genes and DNA among its rows. The sample table contains about 310,000 distinct CDR3 sequences; only one count was recorded for about 18% of them. Less than 40% of the sample is in the top ten clones.

This material consisted of peripheral blood mononuclear cells (PBMCs), taken at new diagnosis, from a patient treated with antithyroid drugs. Every receptor here comes from a female donor with Graves disease.

This clonotype showed up many times. The chain recombines TRBV10-1 with TRBJ2-7; possible D gene TRBD1, 5 bases. Germline lookup yields CDR1 WNHNN and CDR2 SYGVQD (reference sequence). Trimming shortened V by 3 bases and J by 2 bases, and 11 bases separated the two germline ends. This CDR3 is built from 14 residues. The DNA of the CDR3 is TGCGCCAGCAGTGAAGGACACGACCCCTACGAGCAGTACTTC. Protein sequence: CASSEGHDPYEQYF.

This clonotype was observed many times. This chain joins TRBV30 and TRBJ2-7; TRBD2 matches 11 bases. The CDR3 is made up of 14 amino acids. The V gene end was trimmed by 1 base and the J gene end by 6 bases; junction bases not matched to a gene: 5. Germline-derived CDR1 and CDR2 are GTSNPN and SVGIG (reference sequence). The CDR3 reads CAWSEVAGGPEQYF. CDR3 nucleotides: TGTGCCTGGAGTGAAGTAGCGGGAGGGCCCGAGCAGTACTTC.

This clonotype was detected only a few times. The chain recombines TRBV9 with TRBJ2-1; TRBD2 matches at 7 bases. V trimming: 0 bases; J trimming: 4 bases; junction bases outside the gene matches: 4. CDR1 is SGDLS and CDR2 is YYNGEE in the germline V gene. The CDR3 has 15 residues. The CDR3, as DNA: TGTGCCAGCAGCGTAGAGGCGGGAGTTTACAATGAGCAGTTCTTC. The encoded protein is CASSVEAGVYNEQFF.

This clonotype showed up many times. The gene calls are TRBV7-8 and TRBJ2-5, with D possibly matching TRBD1 (6 bases). The CDR3 is 15 residues long. Germline V gene data show CDR1 as SGHVS and CDR2 as FQNEAQ. V lost 0 bases to trimming and J lost 2 bases, with 10 bases between them. The CDR3 spells CASSLATGVQETQYF. DNA for the CDR3: TGTGCCAGCAGCTTAGCGACAGGAGTACAAGAGACCCAGTACTTC.

This clonotype was seen at least ten times. The rearrangement links TRBV2 to TRBJ2-7; no reliable D call. The germline gives CDR1 SNHLY, CDR2 FYNNEI. The CDR3 is made up of 17 amino acids. Trimming cost V 4 bases and J 6 bases, with 25 bases left between them. CDR3 loop: CASSGVRAGTRSVEQYF. The CDR3 nucleotides are TGTGCCAGCAGTGGAGTTAGGGCCGGAACCCGTAGTGTCGAGCAGTACTTC. The full variable domain, with the rest looked up from reference TRBV2 and TRBJ2-7, is EPEVTQTPSHQVTQMGQEVILRCVPISNHLYFYWYRQILGQKVEFLVSFYNNEISEKSEIFDDQFSVERPDGSNFTLKIRSTKLEDSAMYFCASSGVRAGTRSVEQYFGPGTRLTVT.

V gene TRBV4-1 combines with J gene TRBJ2-3; 12 bases fit TRBD2. The V gene's germline CDR1 is MGHRA and CDR2 YSYEKL. CDR3 size: 17 residues. With 2 bases clipped from V and 2 bases from J, the junction kept 5 bases outside the gene matches. This chain's CDR3 is CASSQRTSGNPTDTQYF. For the CDR3, the DNA is TGCGCCAGCAGCCAACGGACTAGCGGGAATCCCACAGATACGCAGTATTTT.

A note on this clonotype: With a much larger clone just one base away, this may be a read error. The genes are TRBV2 and TRBJ2-3; D is possibly TRBD1 or TRBD2 (5 bases each). In germline, CDR1 is SNHLY, CDR2 FYNNEI. There are 13 residues in the CDR3. The ends were cut back, 7 bases at V and 0 bases at J, with 8 bases in the middle. In DNA form, the CDR3 reads TGTGCCAGCACCCGGGACAGCACAGATACGCAGTATTTT. Its translation is CASTRDSTDTQYF.

This clonotype has ten or more counts. The rearrangement links TRBV27 to TRBJ1-3; 12 bases match TRBD1. The CDR3 extends over 16 amino acids. Trimming took 4 bases from V and 5 from J; bases not matched to a gene: 6. From germline, CDR1 is MNHEY and CDR2 SMNVEV (reference sequence). CDR3 bases: TGTGCCAGCAGTTACCGGGACAGGGGGCGCAGAAACACCATATATTTT. The encoded protein is CASSYRDRGRRNTIYF.

In its sample, this clonotype was seen many times. CDR3 amino acids: CASSGPADTQYF. The CDR3 DNA follows: TGTGCCAGCAGTGGACCCGCAGATACGCAGTATTTT. The V gene is TRBV6-1, the J gene TRBJ2-3; no clear D gene. V was clipped by 4 bases and J by 4 bases, with 6 bases between them. Per the germline V gene, CDR1 is MNHNS and CDR2 is SASEGT. The CDR3 covers 12 residues.

Only a few counts were recorded for this clonotype. Its ends do not fully match the called genes, so a read error is possible. The chain has TRBV5-1 and TRBJ2-5, with D uncertain. The CDR3 sequence is 13 residues long. Per the germline V gene, CDR1 is SGHRS and CDR2 is YFSETQ. CDR3 DNA sequence: TGCGCCAGCAGCTTGGCGGACCATGAGACCCAGTACTTC. Amino acids: CASSLADHETQYF.

The gene calls are TRBV15 and TRBJ2-1, with unresolved D. V was cut by 0 bases and J by 10 bases, with 10 bases left in between. Germline CDR1 LNHNV, CDR2 YYDKDF (reference sequence). The length of the CDR3 is 13 residues. The CDR3 loop reads CATSREKYREQFF. The CDR3 bases are TGTGCCACCAGCAGAGAGAAGTATCGCGAGCAGTTCTTC.

This clonotype was counted a few times. This chain uses TRBV12-5 with TRBJ2-2, with D hard to call. The CDR3 contains 12 residues. The ends were cut back, 2 bases at V and 9 bases at J, with 7 bases in the middle. Germline-derived CDR1 and CDR2 are LGHNT and FRNRAP. The CDR3 loop reads CASGLKHRELFF. CDR3 bases: TGTGCTAGTGGTTTGAAGCACCGGGAGCTGTTTTTT. Drawing the rest from reference TRBV12-5 and TRBJ2-2, the complete variable domain is DARVTQTPRHKVTEMGQEVTMRCQPILGHNTVFWYRQTMMQGLELLAYFRNRAPLDDSGMPKDRFSAEMPDATLATLKIQPSEPRDSAVYFCASGLKHRELFFGEGSRLTVL.

This clonotype was counted many times. The gene calls are TRBV5-6 and TRBJ1-1; 9 bases agree with TRBD1. The CDR3 consists of 15 residues. Germline V gene lookup returns CDR1 SGHDT and CDR2 YYEEEE. After removal of 3 bases from V and 1 base from J, the junction contained 4 bases not matched to a gene. CDR3 in amino acids: CASSWRTGANTEAFF. In nucleotides, the CDR3 is TGTGCCAGCAGCTGGAGGACAGGGGCGAACACTGAAGCTTTCTTT.

This clonotype appeared many times. This sequence joins TRBV6-1 and TRBJ1-3; no reliable D call. Trimming took off 6 bases at V and 0 bases at J, with 9 bases between the two ends. The CDR3 length is 14 residues. Germline V gene lookup returns CDR1 MNHNS and CDR2 SASEGT. As DNA, the CDR3 is TGTGCCAGCAGCGCCGAGCCCTCTGGAAACACCATATATTTT. Translated, it gives CASSAEPSGNTIYF.

V and J are TRBV5-4 and TRBJ2-2, with unresolved D. There are 15 residues in the CDR3. CDR1 is SGHNT, CDR2 YYREEE, per germline (reference sequence). V dropped 2 bases and J dropped 2 bases, with 10 bases sitting between them. In DNA form, the CDR3 reads TGTGCCAGCAGCTTAAACCAGGAAAACACCGGGGAGCTGTTTTTT. Its translation is CASSLNQENTGELFF.

The chain has TRBV3-1 and TRBJ2-1; 8 bases are a match to TRBD2. Losses at the gene ends were 1 base for V and 7 bases for J; bases not matched to a gene: 24. This CDR3 comprises 21 residues. Germline-derived CDR1 and CDR2 are LGHDT and YNNKEL (reference sequence). The CDR3 loop is CASSQVSARSGREGLLNEQFF. The CDR3 DNA sequence: TGTGCCAGCAGCCAAGTTTCGGCAAGATCGGGTCGGGAGGGCCTGTTGAATGAGCAGTTCTTC.

There are many counts of this clonotype. The chain employs TRBV6-5 and TRBJ2-7; 7 nucleotides match TRBD1. CDR3 length: 15 amino acids. V lost 0 bases to trimming and J lost 2 bases; unmatched junction nucleotides: 4. The germline gives CDR1 MNHEY, CDR2 SVGAGI. The CDR3, as DNA: TGTGCCAGCAGTTACTCCCCCCAGGGGGCCTACGAGCAGTACTTC. It specifies CASSYSPQGAYEQYF.